These T cell receptor beta chains were read from a single sample in a study of PD-1 blockade in classical Hodgkin lymphoma. Assay used: immunoSEQ multiplex PCR; TCRdb lists only in-frame clones, some missing. Here the sample spans around 23,000 clones, 84% being singletons. The sample in question was CD4+ T cells from blood, obtained at baseline. These receptors were obtained from a human donor with classical Hodgkin lymphoma. The CDR3 runs from the conserved cysteine through the conserved F or W. A D gene is named only where the DNA matches it firmly. Size tells how often a clone was seen (once, few, many) or the class of an expanded clone, and some rows leave it out.

J	D	size	V	CDR3	DNA
TRBJ2-7	NA	once	TRBV7-9	CASSLAREQYF	TGTGCCAGCAGCTTAGCGCGCGAGCAGTACTTC
TRBJ1-2	NA	once	TRBV6-5	CASSSGQKFNYGYTF	TGTGCCAGCAGTTCCGGACAGAAATTTAACTATGGCTACACCTTC
TRBJ1-2	NA	once	TRBV28	CASTKSPGADYGYTF	TGTGCCAGCACCAAGAGTCCGGGGGCCGACTATGGCTACACCTTC
TRBJ1-2	NA	NA	TRBV2	CASKLSESNYGYTF	TGTGCCAGCAAGCTGTCAGAATCTAACTATGGCTACACCTTC
TRBJ1-4	NA	NA	TRBV7-7	CASGFEQYEKLFF	TGTGCTAGCGGTTTCGAGCAGTATGAAAAACTGTTTTTT
TRBJ2-7	TRBD1	NA	TRBV6-1	CASSDGTGNDYEQYF	TGTGCCAGCAGTGACGGGACAGGGAACGACTACGAGCAGTACTTC
TRBJ2-7	TRBD1	NA	TRBV29-1	CSVRQGRSYEQYF	TGCAGCGTAAGACAGGGGAGGTCCTACGAGCAGTACTTC
TRBJ1-2	NA	NA	TRBV18	CASSPSLQGGYGYTF	TGTGCCAGCTCACCAAGCCTGCAGGGAGGCTATGGCTACACCTTC
TRBJ2-1	TRBD2	few	TRBV4-1	CASSQDPSGGVVSYNEQFF	TGCGCCAGCAGCCAAGATCCTAGCGGGGGGGTCGTCTCCTACAATGAGCAGTTCTTC
TRBJ1-3	NA	NA	TRBV27	CASSFSGRYSGNTIYF	TGTGCCAGCAGTTTCTCGGGCCGTTACTCTGGAAACACCATATATTTT
TRBJ1-4	TRBD1	NA	TRBV19	CASSSGQGERSNEKLFF	TGTGCCAGTAGTAGCGGACAGGGTGAGCGGTCTAATGAAAAACTGTTTTTT
TRBJ2-4	NA	NA	TRBV5-1	CASSPNPGLAKNIQYF	TGCGCCAGCAGCCCTAATCCCGGACTAGCCAAAAACATTCAGTACTTC
TRBJ1-6	NA	few	TRBV7-2	CASSLTASNSPLHF	TGTGCCAGCAGCTTAACAGCTTCTAATTCACCCCTCCACTTT
TRBJ1-3	TRBD1	NA	TRBV28	CASAVGGQGIGGNTIYF	TGTGCCAGCGCTGTGGGGGGACAGGGAATTGGCGGAAACACCATATATTTT
TRBJ2-3	NA	NA	TRBV7-3	CASNEGGLTDTQYF	TGTGCCAGCAATGAGGGGGGTCTCACAGATACGCAGTATTTT
TRBJ2-6	NA	NA	TRBV5-4	CASSFLLLSDSGANVLTF	TGTGCCAGCAGCTTTTTATTGCTATCGGACTCTGGGGCCAACGTCCTGACTTTC
TRBJ1-2	NA	NA	TRBV19	CASTLGLANYGYTF	TGTGCCAGTACCCTGGGACTGGCTAACTATGGCTACACCTTC